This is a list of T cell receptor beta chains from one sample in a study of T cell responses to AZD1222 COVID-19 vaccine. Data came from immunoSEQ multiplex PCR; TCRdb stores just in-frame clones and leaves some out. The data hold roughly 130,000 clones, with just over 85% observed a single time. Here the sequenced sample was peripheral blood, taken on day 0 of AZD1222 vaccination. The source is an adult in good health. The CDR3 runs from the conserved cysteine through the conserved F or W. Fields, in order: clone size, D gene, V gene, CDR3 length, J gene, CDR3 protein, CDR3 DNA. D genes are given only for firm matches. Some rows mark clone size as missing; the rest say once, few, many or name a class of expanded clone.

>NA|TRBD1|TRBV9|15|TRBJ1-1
CASSVAGQGRSEAFF
TGTGCCAGCAGCGTAGCAGGACAGGGAAGGTCTGAAGCTTTCTTT
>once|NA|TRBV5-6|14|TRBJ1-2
CASSPDRMNYGYTF
TGTGCCAGCAGCCCCGACAGGATGAACTATGGCTACACCTTC
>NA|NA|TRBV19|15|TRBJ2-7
CASSKDTKATYEQYF
TGTGCCAGTAGTAAAGACACTAAAGCGACCTACGAGCAGTACTTC
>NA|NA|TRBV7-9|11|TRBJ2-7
CASSLSYEQYF
TGTGCCAGCAGCCTCTCCTACGAGCAGTACTTC
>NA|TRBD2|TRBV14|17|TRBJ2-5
CASSHERGNSGRETQYF
TGTGCCAGCAGCCACGAGCGGGGGAACTCCGGGCGAGAGACCCAGTACTTC
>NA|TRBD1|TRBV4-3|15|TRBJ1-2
CASSQTETGNYGYTF
TGCGCCAGCAGCCAAACCGAGACAGGGAACTATGGCTACACCTTC
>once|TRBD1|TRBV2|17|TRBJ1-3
CASAGPGQPYSGNTIYF
TGTGCCAGCGCGGGTCCGGGACAGCCTTACTCTGGAAACACCATATATTTT
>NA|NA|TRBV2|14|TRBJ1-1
CASSRGGLGPEAFF
TGTGCCAGCTCACGGGGGGGACTGGGACCTGAAGCTTTCTTT
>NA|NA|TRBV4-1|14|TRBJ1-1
CASSQAPVNTEAFF
TGCGCCAGCAGCCAAGCCCCAGTCAACACTGAAGCTTTCTTT
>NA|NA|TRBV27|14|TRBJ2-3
CASSLGHGTDTQYF
TGTGCCAGCAGTTTGGGGCACGGCACAGATACGCAGTATTTT
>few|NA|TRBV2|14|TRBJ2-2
CASRETSMSGELFF
TGTGCCAGCAGGGAAACTAGCATGTCCGGGGAGCTGTTTTTT
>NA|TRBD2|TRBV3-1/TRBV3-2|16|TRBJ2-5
CASSPQGRGGAETQYF
TGTGCCAGCAGCCCCCAGGGACGCGGGGGGGCCGAGACCCAGTACTTC
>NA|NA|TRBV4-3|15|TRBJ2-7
CASSQDRDFTYEQYF
TGCGCCAGCAGCCAAGATAGGGACTTTACCTACGAGCAGTACTTC
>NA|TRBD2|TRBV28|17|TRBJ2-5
CASSLGKTGGPMETQYF
TGTGCCAGCAGTTTGGGAAAGACGGGAGGGCCCATGGAGACCCAGTACTTC
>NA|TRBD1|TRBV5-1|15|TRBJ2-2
CASSRGTGGPGELFF
TGCGCCAGCAGCAGAGGGACAGGGGGCCCCGGGGAGCTGTTTTTT
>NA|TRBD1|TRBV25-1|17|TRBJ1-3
CASSELQGASSGNTIYF
TGTGCCAGCAGTGAACTACAGGGGGCGAGCTCTGGAAACACCATATATTTT
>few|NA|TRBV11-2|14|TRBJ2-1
CASGRGQAYNEQFF
TGTGCCAGCGGGAGGGGACAGGCTTACAATGAGCAGTTCTTC
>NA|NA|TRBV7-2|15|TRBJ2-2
CASSFYKPNTGELFF
TGTGCCAGCAGCTTTTATAAGCCGAACACCGGGGAGCTGTTTTTT
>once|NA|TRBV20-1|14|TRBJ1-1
CSASREGGGTEAFF
TGCAGTGCTAGTAGGGAAGGGGGAGGAACTGAAGCTTTCTTT
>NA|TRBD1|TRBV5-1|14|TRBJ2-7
CASSSSGTGTEQYF
TGCGCCAGCAGCTCCTCCGGGACAGGGACCGAGCAGTACTTC
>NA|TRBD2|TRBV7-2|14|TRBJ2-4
CASSLVAGGNIQYF
TGTGCCAGCAGCTTAGTAGCGGGGGGGAACATTCAGTACTTC
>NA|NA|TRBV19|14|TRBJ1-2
CASNRDGYNYGYTF
TGTGCCAGTAACCGGGACGGATATAACTATGGCTACACCTTC
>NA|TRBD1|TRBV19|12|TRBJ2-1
CASSIVTGVKFF
TGTGCCAGTAGTATAGTGACAGGGGTAAAATTCTTC
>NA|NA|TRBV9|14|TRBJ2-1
CASSVGWGSNEQFF
TGTGCCAGCAGCGTAGGATGGGGTAGCAATGAGCAGTTCTTC
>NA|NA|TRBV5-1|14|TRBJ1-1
CASSVGGVDTEAFF
TGCGCCAGCAGCGTTGGGGGCGTCGACACTGAAGCTTTCTTT
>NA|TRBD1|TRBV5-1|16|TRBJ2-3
CASSSHPGQGTDTQYF
TGCGCCAGCAGCTCGCACCCGGGACAGGGGACAGATACGCAGTATTTT
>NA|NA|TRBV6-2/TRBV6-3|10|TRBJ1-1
CASSSGRAFF
TGTGCCAGCAGTTCCGGACGAGCTTTCTTT
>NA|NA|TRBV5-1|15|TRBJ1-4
CASSPTGATNEKLFF
TGCGCCAGCAGCCCCACAGGTGCAACTAATGAAAAACTGTTTTTT
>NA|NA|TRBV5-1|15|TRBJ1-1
CASSLVGDSHTEAFF
TGCGCCAGCAGCTTGGTCGGGGATAGTCACACTGAAGCTTTCTTT
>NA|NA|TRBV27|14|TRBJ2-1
CASSPGTTSNEQFF
TGTGCCAGCAGTCCTGGGACCACCAGTAATGAGCAGTTCTTC
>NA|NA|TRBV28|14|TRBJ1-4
CASRLRGVEEKLFF
TGTGCCAGCAGACTTCGGGGGGTGGAAGAAAAACTGTTTTTT
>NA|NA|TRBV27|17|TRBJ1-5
CASSLWGAGRLIQPQHF
TGTGCCAGCAGTTTATGGGGGGCTGGCAGACTAATTCAGCCCCAGCATTTT
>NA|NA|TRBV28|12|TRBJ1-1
CASSSLPTEAFF
TGTGCCAGCAGTTCCCTCCCGACTGAAGCTTTCTTT
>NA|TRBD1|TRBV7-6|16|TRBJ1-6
CASSNSGQGRNSPLHF
TGTGCCAGCAGCAATTCAGGACAGGGACGTAATTCACCCCTCCACTTT
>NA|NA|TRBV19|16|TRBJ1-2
CASSGLGSETNYGYTF
TGTGCCAGTAGTGGTCTCGGGAGCGAGACGAACTATGGCTACACCTTC
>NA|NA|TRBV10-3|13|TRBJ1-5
CAISDSVVQPQHF
TGTGCCATCAGTGACTCAGTAGTCCAGCCCCAGCATTTT
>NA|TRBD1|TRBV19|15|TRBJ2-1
CASRISGQNYNEQFF
TGTGCCAGTAGGATCTCGGGACAGAACTACAATGAGCAGTTCTTC
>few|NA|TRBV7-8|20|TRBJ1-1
CASSLGLTRSSRAGNTEAFF
TGTGCCAGCAGCTTAGGGTTAACCAGAAGCTCCAGGGCCGGGAACACTGAAGCTTTCTTT
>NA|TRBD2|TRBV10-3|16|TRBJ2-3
CAISAGLAASTDTQYF
TGTGCCATCAGTGCCGGACTAGCGGCTAGCACAGATACGCAGTATTTT
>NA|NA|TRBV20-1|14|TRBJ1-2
CSASSIGELDGYTF
TGCAGTGCTAGTTCGATCGGGGAACTTGACGGCTACACCTTC
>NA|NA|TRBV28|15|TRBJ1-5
CASSLDRRRNQPQHF
TGTGCCAGCAGTTTAGATAGGAGGAGAAATCAGCCCCAGCATTTT
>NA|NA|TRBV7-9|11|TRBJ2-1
CASSPVDEQFF
TGTGCCAGCAGCCCCGTGGATGAGCAGTTCTTC
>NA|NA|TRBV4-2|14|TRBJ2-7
CASSQDLGSYEQYF
TGTGCCAGCAGCCAAGATCTCGGGTCCTACGAGCAGTACTTC
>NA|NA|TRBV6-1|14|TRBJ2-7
CASSETQPSYEQYF
TGTGCCAGCAGTGAAACACAGCCCTCCTACGAGCAGTACTTC
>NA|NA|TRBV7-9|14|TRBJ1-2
CASSLDVSKYGYTF
TGTGCCAGCAGCTTAGACGTCAGTAAATATGGCTACACCTTC
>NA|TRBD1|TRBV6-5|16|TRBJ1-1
CASSYSIGQGVDEAFF
TGTGCCAGCAGTTACTCGATCGGGCAGGGGGTTGATGAAGCTTTCTTT
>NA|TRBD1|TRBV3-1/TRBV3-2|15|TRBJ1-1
CASSPGTGGRTEAFF
TGTGCCAGCAGCCCAGGGACAGGGGGCCGCACTGAAGCTTTCTTT
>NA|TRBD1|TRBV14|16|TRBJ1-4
CASSQDLGTGDEKLFF
TGTGCCAGCAGCCAAGACTTAGGGACAGGGGACGAAAAACTGTTTTTT
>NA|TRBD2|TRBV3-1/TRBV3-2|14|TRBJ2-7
CASSPSGSINEQYF
TGTGCCAGCAGCCCTAGCGGGAGTATCAACGAGCAGTACTTC